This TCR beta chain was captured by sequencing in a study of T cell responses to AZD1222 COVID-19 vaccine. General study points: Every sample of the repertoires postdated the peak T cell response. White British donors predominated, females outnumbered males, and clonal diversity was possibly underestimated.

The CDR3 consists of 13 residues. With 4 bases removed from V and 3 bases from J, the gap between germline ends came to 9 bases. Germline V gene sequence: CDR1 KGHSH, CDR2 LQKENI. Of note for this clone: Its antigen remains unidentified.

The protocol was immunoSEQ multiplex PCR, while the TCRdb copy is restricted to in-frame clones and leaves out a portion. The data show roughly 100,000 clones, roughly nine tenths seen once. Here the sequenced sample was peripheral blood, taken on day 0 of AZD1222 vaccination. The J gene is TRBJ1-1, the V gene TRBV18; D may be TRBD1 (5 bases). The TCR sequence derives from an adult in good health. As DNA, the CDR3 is TGTGCCAGCTCACGGGAAGGGGACACTGAAGCTTTCTTT. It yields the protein CASSREGDTEAFF.